The next 10 T cell receptor beta chains were all read from a single sample in a study of T cells in Graves' hyperthyroidism and ophthalmopathy. What was amplified from RNA transcripts were TCR beta CDR3 regions. First-round RT-PCR with HTBI primers amplified the TCR CDR3 region. TCRdb independently ran MiXCR on the multiplex PCR reads; one entry per CDR3 protein. The sample has some 580,000 distinct CDR3 sequences, roughly 16% seen once; the top ten hold less than 3.5%. Sequencing input: blood. All receptors derive from a woman aged 40-49 years with Graves' ophthalmopathy.

CDR3 DNA sequence: TGTGCCAGCAGTACTGGACAGGGATCGGGAACCGGGGAGCTGTTTTTT. Its protein product is CASSTGQGSGTGELFF. The chain combines TRBV28 with TRBJ2-2, with TRBD1 identical over 8 bases. V shed 5 bases, J shed 5 bases, and the junction held 10 bases outside the gene matches. This CDR3 has 16 amino acids. Germline V CDR1 and CDR2: MDHEN, SYDVKM.

A few counts support this clonotype. CDR3 coding DNA: TGTGCCAGCAGTGAAGACAGGGGGCGATTGAACACTGAAGCTTTCTTT. Translated: CASSEDRGRLNTEAFF. The chain has TRBV2 and TRBJ1-1; the match to TRBD1 covers 9 bases. Germline CDR1 SNHLY, CDR2 FYNNEI. V shed 1 base, J shed 0 bases, and the junction held 3 bases outside the gene matches. CDR3 length equals 16 residues.

The chain joins TRBV19 to TRBJ2-1, with TRBD2 matching over 11 bases. This CDR3 spans 16 amino acids. J lost 8 bases, V lost 5 bases, and 11 bases had no gene match. Germline loops: CDR1 LNHDA, CDR2 SQIVND (reference sequence). CDR3 region: CASSLQTSGVLDEQFF. The CDR3 DNA is TGTGCCAGTAGTCTCCAGACTAGCGGGGTGTTGGATGAGCAGTTCTTC.

This clonotype showed up just a few times. This chain joins TRBV27 and TRBJ2-3; perhaps TRBD2 as D (5 bases). CDR3 length equals 14 residues. From germline, CDR1 is MNHEY and CDR2 SMNVEV (reference sequence). V was shortened by 8 bases and J by 2 bases, with 14 bases between the two germline ends. CDR3 nucleotide sequence: TGTGCCAGCGGGCGCAAGCGGACCACAGATACGCAGTATTTT. It translates to CASGRKRTTDTQYF.

This clonotype was counted many times. This chain uses TRBV7-9 with TRBJ2-5, with D perhaps matching TRBD1 (5 bases). CDR3 length: 13 amino acids. CDR1 is SEHNR and CDR2 is FQNEAQ in the germline V gene (reference sequence). Between the trimmed V and J ends, which lost 7 bases and 1 base, there was a span of 10 bases. This CDR3 is CASNDDSQETQYF. CDR3 DNA sequence: TGTGCCAGCAACGACGACAGCCAAGAGACCCAGTACTTC.

This clonotype was recorded a few times. The J gene is TRBJ1-1, the V gene TRBV19; 9 positions agree with TRBD1. The CDR3 spans 14 residues. CDR1 is LNHDA and CDR2 is SQIVND in the germline V gene (reference sequence). Trimming cost V 6 bases and J 5 bases; bases outside gene matches: 7. This CDR3 is CASSRDRDRTEAFF. The DNA of the CDR3 is TGTGCCAGTAGCAGGGACAGGGATCGTACTGAAGCTTTCTTT.

This clonotype appeared many times. V usage is TRBV2 and J usage is TRBJ1-1; D gene unclear. Germline V gene data show CDR1 as SNHLY and CDR2 as FYNNEI. The CDR3 sequence is 14 residues long. V was pared by 3 bases and J by 1 base, with 9 bases between. The CDR3 spells CASSEFGPNTEAFF. CDR3 sequence (DNA): TGTGCCAGCAGTGAGTTTGGTCCGAACACTGAAGCTTTCTTT.

This clonotype was detected many times. J is TRBJ1-6 and V is TRBV5-1; 10 nucleotides match TRBD1. V was pared by 4 bases and J by 8 bases, with 3 bases of the junction left unmatched. The CDR3 totals 14 residues. CDR1 is SGHRS and CDR2 is YFSETQ in the germline V gene. The CDR3 reads CASSQGTGDSPLHF. For the CDR3, the DNA is TGCGCCAGCAGCCAGGGGACAGGGGATTCACCCCTCCACTTT. Full variable domain (remainder filled in from reference TRBV5-1 and TRBJ1-6): KAGVTQTPRYLIKTRGQQVTLSCSPISGHRSVSWYQQTPGQGLQFLFEYFSETQRNKGNFPGRFSGRQFSNSRSEMNVSTLELGDSALYLCASSQGTGDSPLHFGNGTRLTVT.

Ten or more counts support this clonotype. CDR3 in amino acids: CASSLETGDGYTF. In DNA, the CDR3 is TGTGCCAGCAGTTTAGAGACAGGGGATGGCTACACCTTC. This chain joins TRBV12-3 or TRBV12-4 and TRBJ1-2; 8 bases line up with TRBD1. There are 13 residues in the CDR3. After removal of 1 base from V and 6 bases from J, the junction contained 1 base not matched to a gene.

On this clonotype itself: The junction does not match germline at one end; this may be a read error. The chain employs TRBV10-3 and TRBJ2-7; 7 bases fit TRBD2. Germline loops: CDR1 ENHRY, CDR2 SYGVKD. The CDR3 consists of 12 residues. CDR3 DNA: TGTGCCATCGGTACTAGCGTGTACGAGCAGTGCTTC. Its protein product is CAIGTSVYEQCF.